These 12 T cell receptor beta chains came from one sample sequenced in a study of shared clonotypes between healthy human individuals. Clones were sequenced by immunoSEQ multiplex PCR, and TCRdb holds only the in-frame ones, with some missing. This sample yields 450,000 to 650,000 clones, of which around three quarters are seen a single time; approximately 12% belongs to the top ten. Material: PBMCs. These receptors all come from a woman aged 40 to 49 in good health. Some clones in this sample may be carry-over from other donors' samples.

The chain combines TRBV7-2 with TRBJ1-3, with unresolved D. This CDR3 spans 16 amino acids. Trimming cost V 1 base and J 0 bases, with 10 bases left between them. CDR1 SGHTA and CDR2 FQGNSA come from the germline V gene. The CDR3, as DNA: TGTGCCAGCAGCTTAGTTCCGGATGCCTCTGGAAACACCATATATTTT. Amino acids: CASSLVPDASGNTIYF.

V and J are TRBV28 and TRBJ2-7; 10 bases map to TRBD1. Germline CDR1 is MDHEN and CDR2 is SYDVKM. Trimming cost V 6 bases and J 6 bases; bases outside gene matches: 8. The length of the CDR3 is 14 residues. The CDR3 reads CASSTGTGDFEQYF. The CDR3 DNA sequence: TGTGCCAGCAGCACCGGGACAGGGGACTTCGAGCAGTACTTC.

About this clone itself: Other DNA sequences in the sample encode the same CDR3. The chain combines TRBV18 with TRBJ2-5; no firm D call. V lost 3 bases and J lost 2, with 1 base in between. The CDR3 loop spans 11 amino acids. Germline V CDR1 and CDR2: KGHSH, LQKENI. In DNA form, the CDR3 reads TGTGCCAGCTCACCGCAAGAGACCCAGTACTTC. Its protein is CASSPQETQYF.

Here the CDR3 DNA reads TGTGCCAGCAGCTTAGTCTCCTGGACAGGGGACACCGGGGAGCTGTTTTTT. As protein: CASSLVSWTGDTGELFF. V gene TRBV7-9 combines with J gene TRBJ2-2; 9 nucleotides agree with TRBD1. The V gene's germline CDR1 is SEHNR and CDR2 FQNEAQ (reference sequence). With 1 base clipped from V and 3 bases from J, the junction kept 6 bases outside the gene matches. The length of the CDR3 is 17 residues.

Details on this clone: The sample carries other DNA sequences with the same CDR3. The chain recombines TRBV9 with TRBJ2-7; the match to TRBD2 covers 10 bases. This CDR3 region has 14 residues. Germline V lookup: CDR1 SGDLS, CDR2 YYNGEE. V gave up 0 bases and J gave up 4 bases; unmatched junction bases: 1. This chain's CDR3 is CASSVASGSYEQYF. CDR3 DNA sequence: TGTGCCAGCAGCGTAGCTAGCGGGAGTTACGAGCAGTACTTC.

The chain carries TRBV14 and TRBJ2-1, with TRBD1 matching over 8 bases. Germline V gene lookup returns CDR1 SGHDN and CDR2 FVKESK. Losses at the gene ends were 3 bases for V and 10 bases for J; bases not matched to a gene: 5. This CDR3 has 13 amino acids. The chain's CDR3 is CASSQMGQDEQFF. The CDR3 DNA reads as TGTGCCAGCAGCCAGATGGGACAGGACGAGCAGTTCTTC.

The V gene is TRBV28, the J gene TRBJ1-2; no clear D. Looked up from germline, CDR1 is MDHEN and CDR2 is SYDVKM. The CDR3 covers 15 residues. The ends were cut back, 5 bases at V and 4 bases at J, with 17 bases in the middle. CDR3 in DNA: TGTGCCAGCAGTCTAACTAACGTAGAGCCCTATGGCTACACCTTC. Protein sequence: CASSLTNVEPYGYTF.

This clone was picked up a small number of times. J is TRBJ1-5 and V is TRBV28; TRBD1 might be the D (5 bases). This CDR3 is built from 12 residues. CDR1 and CDR2 from the germline V gene are MDHEN and SYDVKM. V lost 2 bases and J 6 bases, leaving 5 bases between the germline ends. In nucleotides, the CDR3 is TGTGCCAGCAGTTTACAGGGTCAGCCCCAGCATTTT. This encodes CASSLQGQPQHF.

The sample holds a few counts of this clone. The chain combines TRBV10-3 with TRBJ1-6; TRBD1 might be the D (6 bases). The CDR3 loop spans 15 amino acids. In germline, CDR1 is ENHRY, CDR2 SYGVKD. V shed 4 bases and J shed 8 bases, with 15 bases lying between them. For the CDR3, the DNA is TGTGCCATCAGTGCGGGGGCCCCTCAGGATTCACCCCTCCACTTT. This encodes CAISAGAPQDSPLHF.

This chain joins TRBV4-3 and TRBJ2-1; 13 nucleotides agree with TRBD2. Germline CDR1 and CDR2: LGHNA and YSLEER. V lost 0 bases and J lost 9; bases outside the gene matches: 5. The CDR3 loop spans 16 amino acids. The DNA for the CDR3 is TGCGCCAGCAGCCAAGATCTACTAGCGGGAGGGAGTGAGCAGTTCTTC. As protein: CASSQDLLAGGSEQFF.

V usage is TRBV7-2 and J usage is TRBJ1-1; no reliable D call. Germline V lookup: CDR1 SGHTA, CDR2 FQGNSA. This CDR3 has 15 amino acids. V was clipped by 1 base and J by 9 bases, with 18 bases between them. The CDR3 region is CASSLVRTYEIKAFF. The CDR3 bases are TGTGCCAGCAGCTTAGTTAGGACGTACGAGATAAAAGCTTTCTTT.

This chain uses TRBV5-4 with TRBJ1-5, with D possibly being TRBD1 (6 bases). Germline V gene lookup returns CDR1 SGHNT and CDR2 YYREEE (reference sequence). Trimming left V 2 bases short and J 7 bases short, with 10 bases between. The CDR3 totals 13 residues. The CDR3 region has the DNA TGTGCCAGCAGCTTTGACAGGATCCAGCCCCAGCATTTT. This codes for CASSFDRIQPQHF. Full variable domain (outside the CDR3, taken from reference TRBV5-4 and TRBJ1-5): ETGVTQSPTHLIKTRGQQVTLRCSSQSGHNTVSWYQQALGQGPQFIFQYYREEENGRGNFPPRFSGLQFPNYSSELNVNALELDDSALYLCASSFDRIQPQHFGDGTRLSIL.